This T cell receptor (beta chain) was found in a study of blood T cell repertoires in COVID-19 (dated by TCRdb to about 2020). With regard to the full study: Samples from collaborators originated in the United States, Italy and Spain and spanned both the acute and convalescent phases of COVID-19. The prospective study material was composed of cDNA or gDNA derived from T cells, B-cell-depleted T cells, or PBMCs. The dataset comprised deeply sampled blood TCRbeta repertoires from subjects exposed to, actively infected with, or recovered from COVID-19. The repertoires were made available in a free public database intended to serve as a resource for research on the immune response to SARS-CoV-2. The samples were drawn from the first 160 participants of the ongoing ImmuneRACE study and from 1,254 subjects provided by 6 global collaborators. A de-identified subject ID, COVID-19 status, age in years and sex were almost always included in the sample metadata. Where HLA class I and class II types were available, the types were taken from metadata supplied by the sample provider, not from assay-based typing. What the research found in general, with its limitations: Clinical and demographic metadata were provided uncurated, with the amount varying by source and participant.

TCRbeta CDR3 regions were amplified from genomic DNA by means of the immunoSEQ Assay, a bias-controlled multiplex PCR. On the study's bioinformatics: The number of nucleated cells in each sample was estimated from the amplification of reference gene primers within the assay. To quantify the absolute abundance of each unique TCRbeta CDR3 rearrangement, sequence reads were collapsed and filtered. For each sample, productive Simpson clonality was calculated as the square root of Simpson's diversity index across productive rearrangements. This is the immuneACCESS table as TCRdb keeps it, with only in-frame sequences that have V and J called. A part of the clones is gone; compared with another copy, unresolved V genes explain less than half, and the rest is unexplained. V, J and clone size are those of that table, while D and trimming were read from the DNA. Counted in this sample were 210,000 or so clones; over 75% of them appeared once. The ten largest clones add up to 7.4% of the sample.

As regards this clone: This receptor's antigen is unknown. Base quality data are lacking; no much larger clone is found one base away.

Enrolling through a virtual design, the prospective study's participants ranged in age from roughly 18 to 100 years and lived across more than 20 United States geographic areas. To assign participants to cohorts, the prospective study relied on clinical history that participants themselves reported in a screening survey and a study questionnaire. Mobile phlebotomists in the prospective study collected whole blood, serum and a nasopharyngeal or oropharyngeal swab from every participant. Participants in the prospective study had the option to provide additional blood draws and questionnaires over a roughly two-month period. Before DNA extraction, blood samples from the prospective study were shipped at room temperature or frozen. The CDR3 runs 11 amino acids, cysteine and phenylalanine included. This entry keeps only the CDR3 DNA: 33 bases, framed from base 1. The junction carries 7 bases between V and J, which are trimmed by 2 bases and 6 bases respectively. Per the germline V gene (reference sequence), GTSNPN is the CDR1 and SVGIG is the CDR2.

The V and J segments used are TRBV30 and TRBJ1-2; the D gene identity is not certain. This clonotype was sampled from a woman aged 40 to 50 with acute COVID-19. Sequencing was done on a sample of PBMCs or T cells enriched from blood (not recorded which). The sequenced DNA is TGTGCCTGGAGTTCTCGGGATGGCTACACCTTC. This sequence encodes CAWSSRDGYTF. Beyond the CDR3, the reference TRBV30 and TRBJ1-2 genes provide the residues; the full variable domain reads: SQTIHQWPATLVQPVGSPLSLECTVEGTSNPNLYWYRQAAGRGLQLLFYSVGIGQISSEVPQNLSASRPQDRQFILSSKKLLLSDSGFYLCAWSSRDGYTFGSGTRLTVV.